This is a list of T cell receptor beta chains from one sample in a study of T cells after yellow fever vaccination. TCRdb reanalysed the 5' RACE reads using MiXCR and keeps one entry per CDR3 protein. This sample has approximately 120,000 distinct CDR3 sequences; 7.4% occur once, and the top ten carry roughly 2.6%. Sequenced here: CD4+ T cells sorted from PBMCs, sampled approximately 11 days after the first yellow fever vaccination. Receptors originate from a man younger than 30 who received the YFV17D yellow fever vaccine. Both conserved end residues are part of each CDR3. D genes are given only for firm matches. Clone size is shown for a subset of rows, as once, few, many or a class of expanded clone.

V: TRBV6-2/TRBV6-3
length: 15
size: -
D: -
J: TRBJ2-7
CDR3: CASSYWQTFSYEQYF
DNA: TGTGCCAGCAGTTACTGGCAAACCTTCTCCTACGAGCAGTACTTC

V: TRBV20-1
length: 13
size: many
D: TRBD1
J: TRBJ1-5
CDR3: CSASTGGLQPQHF
DNA: TGCAGTGCTAGTACAGGGGGCCTCCAGCCCCAGCATTTT

V: TRBV7-3
length: 13
size: many
D: -
J: TRBJ1-2
CDR3: CASSQREGYGYTF
DNA: TGTGCCAGCAGCCAAAGGGAGGGGTATGGCTACACCTTC

V: TRBV4-3
length: 14
size: many
D: -
J: TRBJ1-2
CDR3: CASSRGGDGYGYTF
DNA: TGCGCCAGCAGCCGGGGAGGGGACGGCTATGGCTACACCTTC

V: TRBV5-5
length: 18
size: many
D: -
J: TRBJ1-6
CDR3: CASSLGHVSRGYNSPLHF
DNA: TGTGCCAGCAGCTTGGGCCACGTCTCCCGTGGATATAATTCACCCCTCCACTTT

V: TRBV18
length: 16
size: -
D: -
J: TRBJ1-1
CDR3: CASSPGRTIQNTEAFF
DNA: TGTGCCAGCTCACCGGGCCGGACCATTCAGAACACTGAAGCTTTCTTT

V: TRBV5-4
length: 16
size: few
D: -
J: TRBJ1-1
CDR3: CASSLGGGRMNTEAFF
DNA: TGTGCCAGCAGCTTGGGGGGGGGACGGATGAACACTGAAGCTTTCTTT

V: TRBV6-5
length: 16
size: many
D: TRBD1
J: TRBJ1-5
CDR3: CASSTGGGLWGEPQHF
DNA: TGTGCCAGCAGTACAGGGGGCGGGCTATGGGGGGAGCCCCAGCATTTT

V: TRBV4-3
length: 14
size: many
D: -
J: TRBJ2-1
CDR3: CASSQERGPYEQFF
DNA: TGCGCCAGCAGCCAAGAACGGGGCCCCTATGAGCAGTTCTTC

V: TRBV12-3/TRBV12-4
length: 13
size: many
D: TRBD2
J: TRBJ2-3
CDR3: CASRPGGPDTQYF
DNA: TGTGCCAGCAGGCCGGGGGGTCCAGATACGCAGTATTTT

V: TRBV20-1
length: 14
size: many
D: -
J: TRBJ1-5
CDR3: CSAREGAFNQPQHF
DNA: TGCAGTGCTAGAGAGGGGGCGTTCAACCAGCCCCAGCATTTT

V: TRBV6-4
length: 13
size: -
D: -
J: TRBJ1-1
CDR3: CASSDQPNTEAFF
DNA: TGTGCCAGCAGTGACCAGCCGAACACTGAAGCTTTCTTT

V: TRBV9
length: 14
size: many
D: TRBD1
J: TRBJ1-2
CDR3: CASTVTGARSGYTF
DNA: TGTGCCAGCACTGTAACAGGGGCACGGTCTGGCTACACCTTC

V: TRBV14
length: 17
size: many
D: TRBD2
J: TRBJ2-2
CDR3: CASSHGGTSVNTGELFF
DNA: TGTGCCAGCAGCCATGGTGGGACTAGCGTTAACACCGGGGAGCTGTTTTTT

V: TRBV5-1
length: 15
size: many
D: -
J: TRBJ1-1
CDR3: CASKSGGGSNTEAFF
DNA: TGCGCCAGCAAATCTGGGGGGGGCTCGAACACTGAAGCTTTCTTT

V: TRBV2
length: 14
size: many
D: TRBD2
J: TRBJ2-5
CDR3: CASGPGTSQETQYF
DNA: TGTGCCAGCGGTCCCGGGACTAGTCAAGAGACCCAGTACTTC

V: TRBV5-1
length: 16
size: many
D: TRBD2
J: TRBJ2-1
CDR3: CASSVGLAGGHNEQFF
DNA: TGCGCCAGCAGCGTTGGACTAGCGGGGGGGCACAATGAGCAGTTCTTC

V: TRBV5-4
length: 13
size: -
D: -
J: TRBJ2-1
CDR3: CASSFYKRDEQFF
DNA: TGTGCCAGCAGCTTTTATAAGCGTGATGAGCAGTTCTTC

V: TRBV29-1
length: 12
size: many
D: -
J: TRBJ1-2
CDR3: CSVVGQGHGYTF
DNA: TGCAGCGTGGTCGGGCAGGGCCATGGCTACACCTTC

V: TRBV4-2
length: 14
size: many
D: TRBD1
J: TRBJ1-2
CDR3: CASSHPGGNYGYTF
DNA: TGTGCCAGCAGCCATCCAGGGGGCAACTATGGCTACACCTTC

V: TRBV29-1
length: 17
size: -
D: -
J: TRBJ2-3
CDR3: CSVGGQVFPTSTDTQYF
DNA: TGCAGCGTGGGGGGGCAGGTCTTCCCCACTAGCACAGATACGCAGTATTTT

V: TRBV4-3
length: 17
size: many
D: -
J: TRBJ1-3
CDR3: CASSQDGTLSSGNTIYF
DNA: TGCGCCAGCAGCCAAGACGGGACACTCAGCTCTGGAAACACCATATATTTT

V: TRBV5-1
length: 16
size: many
D: -
J: TRBJ2-3
CDR3: CASSSYPEHGTDTQYF
DNA: TGCGCCAGCAGCTCATACCCGGAGCATGGAACAGATACGCAGTATTTT